The sequence of this TCR beta chain was determined in a study of blood T cell repertoires in COVID-19. Study-level background: Whether acute or convalescent, the COVID-19 samples came from the United States, Italy and Spain. The analysed material was cDNA or gDNA that came from T cells, B-cell-depleted T cells, or PBMCs.

In the study's own analysis: Estimation of nucleated cell counts relied on the amplification of reference gene primers. TCRdb keeps only in-frame clones here, not all; method: immunoSEQ multiplex PCR. V, J and clone size are taken as reported in that table, and D and trimming were inferred from the DNA itself. The repertoire holds about 120,000 clones, with roughly 76% as singletons. CDR1 is LGHDT, CDR2 YNNKEL, per germline (reference sequence). This CDR3 is built from 13 residues. V lost 4 bases, J lost 8 bases, and 14 bases lay in between. Material for sequencing was peripheral blood. The TCR originated in a human donor in a cohort sampled during active COVID-19. The rearrangement uses TRBV3-1 (or the pseudogene TRBV3-2) and TRBJ1-2; D may be TRBD1 (5 bases). CDR3 bases: TGTGCCAGCAGCCGGACACGTTCAGCGGGCTACACCTTC. It yields the protein CASSRTRSAGYTF.